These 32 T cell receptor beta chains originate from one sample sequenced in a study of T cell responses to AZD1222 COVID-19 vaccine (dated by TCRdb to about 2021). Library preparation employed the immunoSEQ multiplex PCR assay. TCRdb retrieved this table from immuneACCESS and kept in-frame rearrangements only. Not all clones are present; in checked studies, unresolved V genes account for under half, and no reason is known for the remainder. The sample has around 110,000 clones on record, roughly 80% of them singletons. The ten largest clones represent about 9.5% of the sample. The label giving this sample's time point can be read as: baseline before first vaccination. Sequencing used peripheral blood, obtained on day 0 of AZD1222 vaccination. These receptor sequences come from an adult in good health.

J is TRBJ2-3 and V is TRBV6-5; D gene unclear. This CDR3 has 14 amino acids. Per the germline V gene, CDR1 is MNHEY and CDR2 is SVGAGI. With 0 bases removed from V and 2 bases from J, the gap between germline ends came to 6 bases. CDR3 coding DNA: TGTGCCAGCAGTTACTCTCCAGCCACAGATACGCAGTATTTT. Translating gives CASSYSPATDTQYF.

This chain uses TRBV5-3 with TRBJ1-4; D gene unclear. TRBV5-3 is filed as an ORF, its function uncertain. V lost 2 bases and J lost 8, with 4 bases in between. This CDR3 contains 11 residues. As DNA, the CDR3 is TGTGCCAGAAGCTTTAGCGAAAAACTGTTTTTT. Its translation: CARSFSEKLFF.

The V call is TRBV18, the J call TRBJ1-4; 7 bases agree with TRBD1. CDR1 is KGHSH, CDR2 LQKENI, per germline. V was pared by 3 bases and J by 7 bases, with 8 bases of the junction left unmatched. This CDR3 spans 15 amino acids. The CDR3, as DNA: TGTGCCAGCTCACCTCCGGGGACAGAGGGTGAAAAACTGTTTTTT. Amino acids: CASSPPGTEGEKLFF.

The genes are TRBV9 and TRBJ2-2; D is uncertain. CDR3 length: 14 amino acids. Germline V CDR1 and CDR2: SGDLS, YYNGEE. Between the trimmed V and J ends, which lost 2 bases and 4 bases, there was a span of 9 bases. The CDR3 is CASSVPELTGELFF. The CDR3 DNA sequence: TGTGCCAGCAGCGTTCCAGAACTCACCGGGGAGCTGTTTTTT.

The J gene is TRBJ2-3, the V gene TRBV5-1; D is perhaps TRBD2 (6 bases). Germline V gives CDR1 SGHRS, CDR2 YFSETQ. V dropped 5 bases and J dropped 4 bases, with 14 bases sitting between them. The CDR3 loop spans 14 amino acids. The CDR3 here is CASSDGSSADTQYF. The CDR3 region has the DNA TGCGCCAGCAGTGACGGGAGCTCGGCAGATACGCAGTATTTT.

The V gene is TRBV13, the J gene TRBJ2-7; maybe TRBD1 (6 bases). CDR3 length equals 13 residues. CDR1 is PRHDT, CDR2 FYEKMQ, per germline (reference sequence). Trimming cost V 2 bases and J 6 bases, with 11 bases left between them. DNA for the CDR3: TGTGCCAGCAGCTTAAACAGGGTTTCCGAGCAGTACTTC. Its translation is CASSLNRVSEQYF.

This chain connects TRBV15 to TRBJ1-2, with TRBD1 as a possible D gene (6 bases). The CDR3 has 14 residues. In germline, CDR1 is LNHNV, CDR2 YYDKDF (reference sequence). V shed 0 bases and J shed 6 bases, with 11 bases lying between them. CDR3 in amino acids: CATSRDPGADGYTF. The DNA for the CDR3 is TGTGCCACCAGCAGAGATCCGGGGGCCGATGGCTACACCTTC. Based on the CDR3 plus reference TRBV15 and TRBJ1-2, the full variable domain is DAMVIQNPRYQVTQFGKPVTLSCSQTLNHNVMYWYQQKSSQAPKLLFHYYDKDFNNEADTPDNFQSRRPNTSFCFLDIRSPGLGDTAMYLCATSRDPGADGYTFGSGTRLTVV.

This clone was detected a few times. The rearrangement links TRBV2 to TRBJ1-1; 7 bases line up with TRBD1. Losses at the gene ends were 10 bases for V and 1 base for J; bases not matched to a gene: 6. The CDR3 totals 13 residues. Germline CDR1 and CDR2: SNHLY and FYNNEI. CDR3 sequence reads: CATKGGANTEAFF. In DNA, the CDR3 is TGTGCCACCAAAGGGGGCGCGAACACTGAAGCTTTCTTT.

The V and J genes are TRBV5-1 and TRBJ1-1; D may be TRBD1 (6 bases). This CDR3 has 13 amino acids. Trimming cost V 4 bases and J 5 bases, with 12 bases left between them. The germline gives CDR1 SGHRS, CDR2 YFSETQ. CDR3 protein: CASSLLGGTEAFF. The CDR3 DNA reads TGCGCCAGCAGCCTTCTAGGGGGGACTGAAGCTTTCTTT. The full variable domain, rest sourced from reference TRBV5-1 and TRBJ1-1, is KAGVTQTPRYLIKTRGQQVTLSCSPISGHRSVSWYQQTPGQGLQFLFEYFSETQRNKGNFPGRFSGRQFSNSRSEMNVSTLELGDSALYLCASSLLGGTEAFFGQGTRLTVV.

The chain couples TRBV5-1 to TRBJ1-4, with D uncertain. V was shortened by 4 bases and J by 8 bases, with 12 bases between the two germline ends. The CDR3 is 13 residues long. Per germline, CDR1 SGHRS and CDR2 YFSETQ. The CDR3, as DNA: TGCGCCAGCAGCCGGGCTTCGGGCGAAAAACTGTTTTTT. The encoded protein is CASSRASGEKLFF.

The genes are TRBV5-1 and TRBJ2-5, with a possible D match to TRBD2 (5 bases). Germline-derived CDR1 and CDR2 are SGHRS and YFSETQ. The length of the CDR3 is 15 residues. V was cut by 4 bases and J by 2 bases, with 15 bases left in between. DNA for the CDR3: TGCGCCAGCAGCCCCGGCCGGACGGGACAAGAGACCCAGTACTTC. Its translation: CASSPGRTGQETQYF.

For the CDR3, the DNA is TGTGCCAGCAGTTACTTCAGGGGTCAGGGGACCGGGGAGCTGTTTTTT. The encoded protein is CASSYFRGQGTGELFF. The genes are TRBV6-5 and TRBJ2-2, with a tentative D call TRBD1 (6 bases). Germline CDR1 is MNHEY and CDR2 is SVGAGI. The CDR3 spans 16 residues. Trimming shortened V by 1 base and J by 5 bases, and 14 bases separated the two germline ends.

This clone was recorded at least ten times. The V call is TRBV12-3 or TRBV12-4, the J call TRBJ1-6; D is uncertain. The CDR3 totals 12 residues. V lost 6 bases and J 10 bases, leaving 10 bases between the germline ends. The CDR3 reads CASRKLESPLHF. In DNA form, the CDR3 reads TGTGCCAGCAGGAAATTGGAGTCACCCCTCCACTTT.

CDR3 residues: CAAGQGLSQPQHF. CDR3 nucleotide sequence: TGTGCCGCTGGACAGGGGTTAAGTCAGCCCCAGCATTTT. This chain connects TRBV30 to TRBJ1-5; 9 nucleotides line up with TRBD1. Germline V CDR1 and CDR2: GTSNPN, SVGIG (reference sequence). This CDR3 comprises 13 residues. After removal of 8 bases from V and 6 bases from J, the junction contained 8 bases not matched to a gene.

As DNA, the CDR3 is TGTGCCAGCAGTTCAGGGGCGAAGACCCAGTACTTC. Translated: CASSSGAKTQYF. The V and J genes are TRBV12-3 or TRBV12-4 and TRBJ2-5; TRBD1 might be the D (6 bases). Between the trimmed V and J ends, which lost 4 bases and 6 bases, there was a span of 9 bases. CDR3 length equals 12 residues.

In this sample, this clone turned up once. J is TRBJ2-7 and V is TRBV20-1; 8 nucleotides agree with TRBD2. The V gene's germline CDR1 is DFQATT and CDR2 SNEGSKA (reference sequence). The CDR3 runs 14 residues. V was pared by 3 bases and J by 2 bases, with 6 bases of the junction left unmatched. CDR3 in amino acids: CSASSGAQTYEQYF. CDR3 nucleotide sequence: TGCAGTGCTAGTAGCGGGGCCCAAACCTACGAGCAGTACTTC.

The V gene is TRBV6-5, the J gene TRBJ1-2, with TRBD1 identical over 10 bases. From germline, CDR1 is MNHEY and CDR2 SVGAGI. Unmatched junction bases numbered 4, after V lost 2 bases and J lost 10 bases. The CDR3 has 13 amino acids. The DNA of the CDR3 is TGTGCCAGCAGTTACCGGGGACAGGGGCACTACACCTTC. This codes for CASSYRGQGHYTF.

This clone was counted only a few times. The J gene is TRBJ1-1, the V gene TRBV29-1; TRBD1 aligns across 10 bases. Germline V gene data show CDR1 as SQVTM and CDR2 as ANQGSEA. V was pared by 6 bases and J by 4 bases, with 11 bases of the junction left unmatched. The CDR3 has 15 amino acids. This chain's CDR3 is CSVTRDRGYSTEAFF. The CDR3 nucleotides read TGCAGCGTCACCCGGGACAGGGGTTATAGCACTGAAGCTTTCTTT.

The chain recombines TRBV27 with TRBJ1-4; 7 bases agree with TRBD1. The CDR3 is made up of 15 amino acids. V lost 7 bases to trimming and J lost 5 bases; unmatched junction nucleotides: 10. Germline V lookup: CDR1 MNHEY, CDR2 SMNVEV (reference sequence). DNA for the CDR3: TGTGCCAGCACCTCCTTTCAGGGGGGAAATGAAAAACTGTTTTTT. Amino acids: CASTSFQGGNEKLFF. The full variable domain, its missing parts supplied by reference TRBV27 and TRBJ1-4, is EAQVTQNPRYLITVTGKKLTVTCSQNMNHEYMSWYRQDPGLGLRQIYYSMNVEVTDKGDVPEGYKVSRKEKRNFPLILESPSPNQTSLYFCASTSFQGGNEKLFFGSGTQLSVL.

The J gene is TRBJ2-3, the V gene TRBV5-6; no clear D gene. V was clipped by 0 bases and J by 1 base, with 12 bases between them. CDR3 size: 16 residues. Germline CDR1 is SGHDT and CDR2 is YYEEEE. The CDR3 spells CASSLGGPVRTDTQYF. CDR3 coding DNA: TGTGCCAGCAGCTTGGGTGGGCCAGTGCGCACAGATACGCAGTATTTT.

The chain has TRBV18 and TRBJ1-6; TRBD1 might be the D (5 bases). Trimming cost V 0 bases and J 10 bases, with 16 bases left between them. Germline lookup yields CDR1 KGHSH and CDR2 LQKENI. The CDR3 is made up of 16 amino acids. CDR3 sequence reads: CASSPPVGTAQSPLHF. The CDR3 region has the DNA TGTGCCAGCTCACCACCGGTCGGGACGGCCCAATCACCCCTCCACTTT.

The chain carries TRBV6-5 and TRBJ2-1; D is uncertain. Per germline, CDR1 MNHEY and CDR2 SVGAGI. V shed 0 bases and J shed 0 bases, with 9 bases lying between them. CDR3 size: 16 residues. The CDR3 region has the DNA TGTGCCAGCAGTTACTCGAAATCCCTCTCCTACAATGAGCAGTTCTTC. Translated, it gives CASSYSKSLSYNEQFF.

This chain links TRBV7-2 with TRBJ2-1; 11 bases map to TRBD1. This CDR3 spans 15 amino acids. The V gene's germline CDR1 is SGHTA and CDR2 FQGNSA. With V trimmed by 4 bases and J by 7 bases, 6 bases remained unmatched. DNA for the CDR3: TGTGCCAGCAGCTCTCGGGGGACAGGGGGAAATGAGCAGTTCTTC. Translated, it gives CASSSRGTGGNEQFF.

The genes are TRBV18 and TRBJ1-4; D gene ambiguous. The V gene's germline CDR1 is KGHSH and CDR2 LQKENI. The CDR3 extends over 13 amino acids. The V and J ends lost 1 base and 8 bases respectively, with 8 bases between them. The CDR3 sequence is CASSPRSREKLFF. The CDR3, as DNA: TGTGCCAGCTCACCACGGTCCCGGGAAAAACTGTTTTTT.

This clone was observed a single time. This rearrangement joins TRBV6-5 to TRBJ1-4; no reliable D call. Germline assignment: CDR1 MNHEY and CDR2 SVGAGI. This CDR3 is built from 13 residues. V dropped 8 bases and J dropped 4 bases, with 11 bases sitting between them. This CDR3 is CASGRRGNEKLFF. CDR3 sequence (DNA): TGTGCCAGCGGCCGCCGAGGTAATGAAAAACTGTTTTTT.

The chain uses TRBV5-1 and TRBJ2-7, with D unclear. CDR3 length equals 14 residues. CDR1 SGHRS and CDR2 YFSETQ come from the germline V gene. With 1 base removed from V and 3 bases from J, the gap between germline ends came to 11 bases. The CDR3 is CASSLRAGDYEQYF. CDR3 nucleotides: TGCGCCAGCAGCTTGAGGGCAGGAGACTACGAGCAGTACTTC.

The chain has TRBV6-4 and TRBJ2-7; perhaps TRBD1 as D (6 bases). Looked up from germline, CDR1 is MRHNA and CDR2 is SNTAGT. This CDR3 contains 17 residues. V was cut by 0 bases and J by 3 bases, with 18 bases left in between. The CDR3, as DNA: TGTGCCAGCAGTGACTCGACGGACAGAAATTGGTTCTACGAGCAGTACTTC. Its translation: CASSDSTDRNWFYEQYF.

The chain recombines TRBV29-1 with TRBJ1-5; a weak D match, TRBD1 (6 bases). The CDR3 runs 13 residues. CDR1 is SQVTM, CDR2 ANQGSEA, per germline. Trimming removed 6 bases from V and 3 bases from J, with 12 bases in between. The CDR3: CSVVQGSNQPQHF. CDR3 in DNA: TGCAGCGTGGTACAGGGATCCAATCAGCCCCAGCATTTT. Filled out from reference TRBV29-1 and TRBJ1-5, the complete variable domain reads SAVISQKPSRDICQRGTSLTIQCQVDSQVTMMFWYRQQPGQSLTLIATANQGSEATYESGFVIDKFPISRPNLTFSTLTVSNMSPEDSSIYLCSVVQGSNQPQHFGDGTRLSIL.

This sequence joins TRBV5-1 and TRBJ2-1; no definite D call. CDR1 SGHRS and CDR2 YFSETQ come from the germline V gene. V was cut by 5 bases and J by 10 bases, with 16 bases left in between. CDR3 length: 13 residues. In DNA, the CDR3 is TGCGCCAGCAGTTATGCAGAGATAGGGGAGCAGTTCTTC. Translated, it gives CASSYAEIGEQFF.

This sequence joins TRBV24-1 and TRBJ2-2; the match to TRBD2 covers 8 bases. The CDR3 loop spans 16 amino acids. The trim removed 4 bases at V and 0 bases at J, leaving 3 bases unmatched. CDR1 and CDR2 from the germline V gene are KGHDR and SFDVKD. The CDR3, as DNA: TGTGCCACCAGTGAGTGGGGACTAGCGAACACCGGGGAGCTGTTTTTT. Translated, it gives CATSEWGLANTGELFF.

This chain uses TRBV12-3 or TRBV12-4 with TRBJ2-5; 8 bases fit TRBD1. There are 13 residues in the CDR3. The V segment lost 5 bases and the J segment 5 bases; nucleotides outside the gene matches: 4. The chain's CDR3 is CASSRTGLETQYF. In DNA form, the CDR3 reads TGTGCCAGCAGTAGGACAGGGCTTGAGACCCAGTACTTC.

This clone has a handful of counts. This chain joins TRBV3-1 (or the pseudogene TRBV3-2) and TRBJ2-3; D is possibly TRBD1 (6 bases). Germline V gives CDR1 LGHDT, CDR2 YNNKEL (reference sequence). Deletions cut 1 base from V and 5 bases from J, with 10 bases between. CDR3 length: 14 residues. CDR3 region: CASSQGGRGDTQYF. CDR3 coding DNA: TGTGCCAGCAGCCAAGGGGGGCGAGGAGATACGCAGTATTTT.